The TCR beta chain under discussion was sequenced for a study of PD-1 blockade in mismatch repair-deficient tumors. Per germline, CDR1 SGHRS and CDR2 YFSETQ. V gave up 1 base and J gave up 1 base, with 8 bases separating them. This CDR3 contains 14 residues. Sequenced by immunoSEQ multiplex PCR; TCRdb stores in-frame clones only, minus some. The sample includes about 25,000 clones, approximately 84% of them seen just once. The TCR originated in an adult with mismatch repair-deficient cancer. The source was PBMCs, collected before pembrolizumab treatment. V and J are TRBV5-1 and TRBJ1-1; D ambiguous. The DNA of the CDR3 is TGCGCCAGCAGCTTGACACCGGGGAACACTGAAGCTTTCTTT. Its translation is CASSLTPGNTEAFF.